What follows are 8 T cell receptor beta chains derived from one specimen sequenced in a study of shared clonotypes between healthy human individuals. Libraries were prepared by immunoSEQ multiplex PCR; TCRdb keeps only in-frame clonotypes and omits some of them. The sample consists of approximately 1,000,000 clones, roughly 80% of them appearing once. Sequenced input: memory CD4+ T cells from PBMCs. Subset noted: CD45RA-negative fraction. The receptors derive from a man aged 18 to 29 in good health. Some clones in this sample may be carry-over from other donors' samples.

The chain's CDR3 is CASSWPQVSWETQYF. The CDR3 DNA reads as TGTGCCAGCAGCTGGCCCCAGGTGAGTTGGGAGACCCAGTACTTC. V gene TRBV27 combines with J gene TRBJ2-5; no reliable D call. The length of the CDR3 is 15 residues. V lost 6 bases and J lost 5, with 19 bases in between. Looked up from germline, CDR1 is MNHEY and CDR2 is SMNVEV (reference sequence).

V gene TRBV7-2 combines with J gene TRBJ1-1; TRBD1 matches at 8 bases. Germline CDR1 and CDR2: SGHTA and FQGNSA. This CDR3 region has 16 residues. The J segment lost 6 bases and the V segment lost 2 bases, leaving 11 bases of the junction unmatched. The CDR3 region is CASSLFSVETGAEAFF. The CDR3, as DNA: TGTGCCAGCAGCTTATTTTCGGTGGAGACAGGGGCTGAAGCTTTCTTT. Filled out from reference TRBV7-2 and TRBJ1-1, the complete variable domain reads GAGVSQSPSNKVTEKGKDVELRCDPISGHTALYWYRQSLGQGLEFLIYFQGNSAPDKSGLPSDRFSAERTGGSVSTLTIQRTQQEDSAVYLCASSLFSVETGAEAFFGQGTRLTVV.

The chain couples TRBV9 to TRBJ2-5; D call uncertain. This CDR3 is 13 amino acids long. Between the trimmed V and J ends, which lost 3 bases and 1 base, there was a span of 7 bases. Germline CDR1 is SGDLS and CDR2 is YYNGEE. CDR3 amino acids: CASSAERQETQYF. In DNA form, the CDR3 reads TGTGCCAGCAGCGCCGAGCGCCAAGAGACCCAGTACTTC.

The chain couples TRBV6-5 to TRBJ2-1, with TRBD2 identical over 12 bases. CDR3 length: 16 residues. CDR1 MNHEY and CDR2 SVGAGI come from the germline V gene. V dropped 0 bases and J dropped 5; count of bases not matched to a gene: 2. CDR3 DNA: TGTGCCAGCAGTTACTCGAGGACTAGCGGGAACAATGAGCAGTTCTTC. Its protein is CASSYSRTSGNNEQFF.

The CDR3 is CASSRDRLYEQYF. CDR3 in DNA: TGTGCCAGTAGTAGGGACCGGCTTTACGAGCAGTACTTC. This sequence joins TRBV19 and TRBJ2-7, with D perhaps TRBD1 or TRBD2 (5 bases each). Germline CDR1 reads LNHDA; CDR2 reads SQIVND (reference sequence). Trimming left V 4 bases short and J 4 bases short, with 11 bases between. The CDR3 has 13 amino acids.

The chain combines TRBV7-2 with TRBJ1-2; TRBD1 matches 10 bases. CDR1 is SGHTA and CDR2 is FQGNSA in the germline V gene. The CDR3 is 13 amino acids. V was clipped by 3 bases and J by 10 bases; unmatched bases: 5. Here the CDR3 DNA reads TGTGCCAGCAGCTTCGGGACAGGGGAAGTCTACACCTTC. Protein: CASSFGTGEVYTF.

As DNA, the CDR3 is TGTGCCAGCAGCGTAGCGACAGGGGGCAACGAGCAGTACTTC. This translates into CASSVATGGNEQYF. V gene TRBV9 combines with J gene TRBJ2-7, with 10 bases identical to TRBD1. V trimming: 0 bases; J trimming: 5 bases; junction bases outside the gene matches: 2. The CDR3 is made up of 14 amino acids. The V gene's germline CDR1 is SGDLS and CDR2 YYNGEE. The whole variable domain, remainder taken from reference TRBV9 and TRBJ2-7, is DSGVTQTPKHLITATGQRVTLRCSPRSGDLSVYWYQQSLDQGLQFLIQYYNGEERAKGNILERFSAQQFPDLHSELNLSSLELGDSALYFCASSVATGGNEQYFGPGTRLTVT.

V usage is TRBV23-1 and J usage is TRBJ2-1; 9 bases fit TRBD2. TRBV23-1 is identified as an open reading frame with a role that is uncertain. The ends lost 6 bases at V and 6 bases at J; junction bases unmatched: 3. The CDR3 runs 13 residues. The CDR3 protein is CASREGLANEQFF. CDR3 sequence (DNA): TGCGCCAGCAGAGAGGGACTAGCCAATGAGCAGTTCTTC.